The next 27 T cell receptor beta chains were all read from a single sample in a study of blood T cell repertoires in COVID-19. Using immunoSEQ multiplex PCR, the repertoire was profiled, and TCRdb retains in-frame clones only, with some absent. This table has around 310,000 clones, over 85% appearing once. The sample was PBMCs or T cells enriched from blood (not recorded which). All receptors come from a woman aged 30 to 39 who had recovered from COVID-19.

The count of this clone is one. The rearrangement uses TRBV5-1 and TRBJ2-3; D is uncertain. V was trimmed by 3 bases and J by 2 bases, leaving 10 bases between them. Germline CDR1 and CDR2: SGHRS and YFSETQ. This CDR3 contains 14 residues. The CDR3 DNA follows: TGCGCCAGCAGCTCGGAGCCTTACACAGATACGCAGTATTTT. This sequence encodes CASSSEPYTDTQYF. Supplemented by reference TRBV5-1 and TRBJ2-3, the full variable domain reads KAGVTQTPRYLIKTRGQQVTLSCSPISGHRSVSWYQQTPGQGLQFLFEYFSETQRNKGNFPGRFSGRQFSNSRSEMNVSTLELGDSALYLCASSSEPYTDTQYFGPGTRLTVL.

CDR3 sequence (DNA): TGTGCCAGTAGTATTGGCCAGTTCTCTGGAAACACCATATATTTT. It codes for CASSIGQFSGNTIYF. The chain carries TRBV19 and TRBJ1-3; D call uncertain. Per the germline V gene, CDR1 is LNHDA and CDR2 is SQIVND (reference sequence). V was pared by 3 bases and J by 0 bases, with 9 bases between. The CDR3 spans 15 residues.

The chain is built from TRBV10-3 and TRBJ2-2; maybe TRBD2 (6 bases). The CDR3 is 14 residues long. Germline V gene data show CDR1 as ENHRY and CDR2 as SYGVKD. V lost 6 bases, J lost 6 bases, and 14 bases lay in between. This CDR3 reads CAIRLTRTSGELFF. Here the CDR3 DNA reads TGTGCCATCAGACTGACTAGAACGTCCGGGGAGCTGTTTTTT.

This clone was seen more than once but under ten times. The V and J genes are TRBV30 and TRBJ1-6; 8 bases agree with TRBD1. CDR3 length equals 13 residues. CDR1 GTSNPN and CDR2 SVGIG come from the germline V gene (reference sequence). With V trimmed by 2 bases and J by 14 bases, 8 bases remained unmatched. CDR3 coding DNA: TGTGCCTGGAGTCCCGGGACAGGAGTCTCCCTCCACTTT. It yields the protein CAWSPGTGVSLHF.

This chain connects TRBV9 to TRBJ1-2; TRBD1 is a possible D gene (6 bases). The CDR3 runs 14 residues. Germline values: CDR1 SGDLS, CDR2 YYNGEE. V was clipped by 4 bases and J by 2 bases, with 12 bases between them. The CDR3 loop reads CASSSGTSNYGYTF. CDR3 sequence (DNA): TGTGCCAGCAGCTCAGGGACAAGCAACTATGGCTACACCTTC.

This clone came up once. V and J are TRBV7-6 and TRBJ1-2; no definite D call. The CDR3 spans 14 residues. Germline CDR1 and CDR2: SGHVS and FNYEAQ. Trimming shortened V by 4 bases and J by 4 bases, and 13 bases separated the two germline ends. CDR3 nucleotides: TGTGCCAGCAGCTACCTAGCACCGCCCTATGGCTACACCTTC. Translating it yields CASSYLAPPYGYTF.

In nucleotides, the CDR3 is TGTGCCAGCAGCTTGGCTGGGACTAGCGGGGAGACCCAGTACTTC. Translating it yields CASSLAGTSGETQYF. J is TRBJ2-5 and V is TRBV7-9, with 12 positions matching TRBD2. The trim removed 3 bases at V and 5 bases at J, leaving 4 bases unmatched. The CDR3 consists of 15 residues. Germline lookup yields CDR1 SEHNR and CDR2 FQNEAQ (reference sequence).

This sequence joins TRBV28 and TRBJ1-4; 7 nucleotides line up with TRBD1. The length of the CDR3 is 15 residues. J gave up 6 bases and V 7 bases, and 11 bases lay outside the gene matches. The V gene's germline CDR1 is MDHEN and CDR2 SYDVKM. The chain's CDR3 is CASTARQGGDEKLFF. In DNA form, the CDR3 reads TGTGCCAGCACCGCGAGACAGGGCGGGGATGAAAAACTGTTTTTT.

The chain uses TRBV6-6 and TRBJ1-3; no reliable D call. The CDR3 totals 16 residues. Germline CDR1 and CDR2: MNHNY and SVGAGI (reference sequence). With 2 bases removed from V and 9 bases from J, the gap between germline ends came to 20 bases. CDR3 sequence (DNA): TGTGCCAGCAGTTACACCCGCTCCAGTAGCAGCGGCACCATATATTTT. Amino acid sequence: CASSYTRSSSSGTIYF.

The chain links TRBV7-9 to TRBJ1-2, with 9 bases identical to TRBD1. The CDR3 spans 14 residues. Germline V gene data show CDR1 as SEHNR and CDR2 as FQNEAQ (reference sequence). V was clipped by 5 bases and J by 4 bases; unmatched bases: 5. CDR3 protein: CASSQETGGYGYTF. The CDR3 DNA reads TGTGCCAGCAGCCAAGAGACAGGGGGCTATGGCTACACCTTC. The complete variable domain, with remaining parts taken from reference TRBV7-9 and TRBJ1-2, reads DTGVSQNPRHKITKRGQNVTFRCDPISEHNRLYWYRQTLGQGPEFLTYFQNEAQLEKSRLLSDRFSAERPKGSFSTLEIQRTEQGDSAMYLCASSQETGGYGYTFGSGTRLTVV.

The chain uses TRBV19 and TRBJ2-2, with D unclear. Germline V CDR1 and CDR2: LNHDA, SQIVND (reference sequence). The CDR3 length is 13 residues. Between the trimmed V and J ends, which lost 3 bases and 4 bases, there was a span of 6 bases. CDR3 in DNA: TGTGCCAGTAGTATGCAGGTCACCGGGGAGCTGTTTTTT. Amino acids: CASSMQVTGELFF.

The chain has TRBV30 and TRBJ1-1; D is undetermined. Trimming removed 4 bases from V and 3 bases from J, with 12 bases in between. Per germline, CDR1 GTSNPN and CDR2 SVGIG (reference sequence). The CDR3 sequence is 13 residues long. The CDR3 sequence is CAWTQFEYTEAFF. The DNA for the CDR3 is TGTGCCTGGACCCAATTTGAGTACACTGAAGCTTTCTTT.

This clone was seen just once. The chain is built from TRBV5-4 and TRBJ2-3; 8 positions match TRBD2. The V and J ends lost 0 bases and 1 base, in that order; junction bases with no gene match: 1. Germline values: CDR1 SGHNT, CDR2 YYREEE (reference sequence). The CDR3 spans 15 residues. The chain's CDR3 is CASSLELAGTDTQYF. CDR3 sequence (DNA): TGTGCCAGCAGCTTGGAACTAGCGGGCACAGATACGCAGTATTTT. The full variable domain, its missing parts supplied by reference TRBV5-4 and TRBJ2-3, is ETGVTQSPTHLIKTRGQQVTLRCSSQSGHNTVSWYQQALGQGPQFIFQYYREEENGRGNFPPRFSGLQFPNYSSELNVNALELDDSALYLCASSLELAGTDTQYFGPGTRLTVL.

The CDR3 DNA reads TGTGCCAGCTCACCGGAGGGAACGGCGCTAGTTAGTTCACCCCTCCACTTT. This sequence encodes CASSPEGTALVSSPLHF. This chain uses TRBV18 with TRBJ1-6; no clear D. Germline V gene lookup returns CDR1 KGHSH and CDR2 LQKENI. The CDR3 covers 17 residues. V was pared by 3 bases and J by 9 bases, with 21 bases between.

This chain connects TRBV4-1 to TRBJ2-5; TRBD1 is a possible D gene (6 bases). CDR1 MGHRA and CDR2 YSYEKL come from the germline V gene. The CDR3 spans 16 residues. V lost 4 bases and J lost 1, with 16 bases in between. Here the CDR3 DNA reads TGCGCCAGCAGCCTGACGGACAGAAGCGGCCAAGAGACCCAGTACTTC. It specifies CASSLTDRSGQETQYF.

This clone appeared a single time. V usage is TRBV9 and J usage is TRBJ1-1, with no clear D. The V and J ends lost 4 bases and 1 base respectively, with 8 bases between them. Germline CDR1 and CDR2: SGDLS and YYNGEE. There are 13 residues in the CDR3. This CDR3 is CASSLRQNTEAFF. The CDR3 nucleotides read TGTGCCAGCAGCCTCCGACAGAACACTGAAGCTTTCTTT.

This rearrangement joins TRBV27 to TRBJ1-2; perhaps TRBD1 as D (6 bases). There are 17 residues in the CDR3. The V end was cut by 6 bases, the J end by 3 bases, with 23 bases between. Germline CDR1 is MNHEY and CDR2 is SMNVEV (reference sequence). The DNA for the CDR3 is TGTGCCAGCAGCCAACTGGGGGGGGCAGGAGAGCACTATGGCTACACCTTC. Translated, it gives CASSQLGGAGEHYGYTF.

This chain connects TRBV10-3 to TRBJ2-6; no reliable D call. Trimming stripped 1 base from V and 1 base from J, with 11 bases between. The germline gives CDR1 ENHRY, CDR2 SYGVKD. This CDR3 contains 17 residues. The chain's CDR3 is CAISELGDQSGANVLTF. CDR3 nucleotides: TGTGCCATCAGTGAGTTGGGCGATCAATCTGGGGCCAACGTCCTGACTTTC.

The genes are TRBV6-5 and TRBJ1-1, with TRBD1 as a possible D gene (5 bases). Germline CDR1 MNHEY, CDR2 SVGAGI. The ends were cut back, 7 bases at V and 4 bases at J, with 16 bases in the middle. This CDR3 contains 14 residues. The CDR3 nucleotides are TGTGCCAGCAACTGGAGGGACGGGAGCACTGAAGCTTTCTTT. Translating it yields CASNWRDGSTEAFF.

Only one count was recorded for this clone. This chain uses TRBV5-1 with TRBJ2-2, with a tentative D call TRBD2 (6 bases). V lost 4 bases, J lost 5 bases, and 18 bases lay in between. There are 16 residues in the CDR3. CDR1 SGHRS and CDR2 YFSETQ come from the germline V gene. The CDR3 nucleotides are TGCGCCAGCAGCGTGCGGGGTCCTGTGGGAACCGGGGAGCTGTTTTTT. Translation gives CASSVRGPVGTGELFF. The entire variable domain, with the rest obtained from reference TRBV5-1 and TRBJ2-2, is as follows: KAGVTQTPRYLIKTRGQQVTLSCSPISGHRSVSWYQQTPGQGLQFLFEYFSETQRNKGNFPGRFSGRQFSNSRSEMNVSTLELGDSALYLCASSVRGPVGTGELFFGEGSRLTVL.

The rearrangement uses TRBV27 and TRBJ1-2; 11 bases align to TRBD1. Germline assignment: CDR1 MNHEY and CDR2 SMNVEV (reference sequence). The V segment lost 6 bases and the J segment 3 bases; nucleotides outside the gene matches: 15. The CDR3 has 18 residues. The CDR3 coding sequence is TGTGCCAGCAGCTTTCTCTGGACAGGGGGCGCAGAGGACTATGGCTACACCTTC. Protein product: CASSFLWTGGAEDYGYTF.

CDR3 residues: CASSPWTGASTDTQYF. The CDR3 DNA follows: TGTGCCAGCAGCCCTTGGACAGGAGCTAGCACAGATACGCAGTATTTT. The chain uses TRBV7-2 and TRBJ2-3; the match to TRBD1 covers 7 bases. V was pared by 5 bases and J by 0 bases, with 8 bases of the junction left unmatched. This CDR3 spans 16 amino acids. CDR1 SGHTA and CDR2 FQGNSA come from the germline V gene.

This clone has just a few counts. The J gene is TRBJ2-7, the V gene TRBV6-5, with 9 bases lining up with TRBD2. Per the germline V gene, CDR1 is MNHEY and CDR2 is SVGAGI. J gave up 3 bases and V 3 bases, and 6 bases lay outside the gene matches. The length of the CDR3 is 15 residues. The CDR3 reads CASSYSLAGHYEQYF. Here the CDR3 DNA reads TGTGCCAGCAGTTATAGCCTAGCGGGGCACTACGAGCAGTACTTC.

The chain is built from TRBV10-2 and TRBJ2-7, with D possibly being TRBD2 (5 bases). The V gene's germline CDR1 is WSHSY and CDR2 SAAADI. V was clipped by 7 bases and J by 3 bases, with 13 bases between them. This CDR3 has 13 amino acids. CDR3 in amino acids: CASMRRDRYEQYF. CDR3 nucleotide sequence: TGCGCCAGCATGCGACGGGATCGCTACGAGCAGTACTTC.

The chain has TRBV4-1 and TRBJ2-5, with 12 nucleotides matching TRBD2. Unmatched junction bases numbered 7, after V lost 0 bases and J lost 2 bases. Germline-derived CDR1 and CDR2 are MGHRA and YSYEKL. The CDR3 sequence is 18 residues long. The CDR3 DNA is TGCGCCAGCAGCCAAGATCCGAATCTAGCGGGAGGGCAAGAGACCCAGTACTTC. Translated: CASSQDPNLAGGQETQYF.

This clone showed up just once. The genes are TRBV15 and TRBJ2-1, with 11 bases identical to TRBD2. The germline gives CDR1 LNHNV, CDR2 YYDKDF (reference sequence). The CDR3 extends over 19 amino acids. V shed 0 bases, J shed 6 bases, and the junction held 13 bases outside the gene matches. CDR3: CATSREPKLLAGGINEQFF. In DNA, the CDR3 is TGTGCCACCAGCAGAGAACCCAAATTGCTAGCGGGAGGTATCAATGAGCAGTTCTTC.

V gene TRBV5-1 combines with J gene TRBJ1-6, with 9 bases identical to TRBD1. The CDR3 length is 16 residues. From germline, CDR1 is SGHRS and CDR2 YFSETQ. After removal of 0 bases from V and 8 bases from J, the junction contained 6 bases not matched to a gene. The CDR3 coding sequence is TGCGCCAGCAGCTTGGCCCCGGGACAGGGATATTCACCCCTCCACTTT. It encodes CASSLAPGQGYSPLHF. Looking up the rest from reference TRBV5-1 and TRBJ1-6 gives the full variable domain: KAGVTQTPRYLIKTRGQQVTLSCSPISGHRSVSWYQQTPGQGLQFLFEYFSETQRNKGNFPGRFSGRQFSNSRSEMNVSTLELGDSALYLCASSLAPGQGYSPLHFGNGTRLTVT.